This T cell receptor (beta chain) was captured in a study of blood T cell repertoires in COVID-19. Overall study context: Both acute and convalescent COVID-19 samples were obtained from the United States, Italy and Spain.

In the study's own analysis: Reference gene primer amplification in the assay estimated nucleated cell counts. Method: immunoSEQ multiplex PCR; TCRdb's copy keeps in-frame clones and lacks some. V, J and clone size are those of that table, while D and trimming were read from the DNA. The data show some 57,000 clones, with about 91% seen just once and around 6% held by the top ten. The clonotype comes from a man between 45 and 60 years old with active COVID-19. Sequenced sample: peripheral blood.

The CDR3 loop is CASSFPFEGGRANEKLFF. In DNA form, the CDR3 reads TGTGCCAGCAGCTTCCCGTTTGAGGGTGGGAGGGCTAATGAAAAACTGTTTTTT. This chain joins TRBV11-2 and TRBJ1-4; D is unclear. Trimming removed 3 bases from V and 3 bases from J, with 20 bases in between. Germline lookup yields CDR1 SGHAT and CDR2 FQNNGV. The CDR3 is 18 residues long.